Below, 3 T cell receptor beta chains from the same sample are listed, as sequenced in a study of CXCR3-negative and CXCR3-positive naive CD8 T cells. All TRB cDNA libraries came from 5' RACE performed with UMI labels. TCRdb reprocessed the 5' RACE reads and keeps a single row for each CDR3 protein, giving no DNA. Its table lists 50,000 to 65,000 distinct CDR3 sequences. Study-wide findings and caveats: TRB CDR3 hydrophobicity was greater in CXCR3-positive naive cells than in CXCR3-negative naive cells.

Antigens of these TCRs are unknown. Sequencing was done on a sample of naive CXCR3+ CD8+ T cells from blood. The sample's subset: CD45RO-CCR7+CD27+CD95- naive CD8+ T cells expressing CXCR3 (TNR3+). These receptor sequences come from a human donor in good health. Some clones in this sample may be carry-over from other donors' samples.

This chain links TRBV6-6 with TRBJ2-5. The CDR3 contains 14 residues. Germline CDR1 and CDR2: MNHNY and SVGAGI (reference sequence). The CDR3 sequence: CASSYAASIETQYF.

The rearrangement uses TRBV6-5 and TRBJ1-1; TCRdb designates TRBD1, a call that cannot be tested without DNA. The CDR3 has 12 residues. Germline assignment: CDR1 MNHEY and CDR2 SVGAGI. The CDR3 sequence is CASSPRDNEAFF.

CDR3 amino acids: CASSLTDIYEQYF. The rearrangement uses TRBV28 and TRBJ2-7. Germline V lookup: CDR1 MDHEN, CDR2 SYDVKM. The CDR3 runs to 13 residues.